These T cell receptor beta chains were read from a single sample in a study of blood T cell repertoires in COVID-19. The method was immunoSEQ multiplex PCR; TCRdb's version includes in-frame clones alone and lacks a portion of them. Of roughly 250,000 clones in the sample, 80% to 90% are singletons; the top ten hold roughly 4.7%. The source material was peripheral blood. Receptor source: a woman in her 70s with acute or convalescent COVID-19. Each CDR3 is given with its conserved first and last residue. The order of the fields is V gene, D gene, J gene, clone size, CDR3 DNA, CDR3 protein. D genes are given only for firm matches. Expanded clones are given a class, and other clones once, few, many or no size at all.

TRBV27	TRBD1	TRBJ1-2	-	TGTGCCAGCAGTAGGGGGCCTTCAAACTATGGCTACACCTTC	CASSRGPSNYGYTF
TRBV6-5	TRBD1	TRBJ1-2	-	TGTGCCAGCAACAACCAGGGGGCGTATGGCTACACCTTC	CASNNQGAYGYTF
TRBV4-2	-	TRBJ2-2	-	TGTGCCAGCAGCCAAGAAAGCTGGGGGGGCGGCGGGGAGCTGTTTTTT	CASSQESWGGGGELFF
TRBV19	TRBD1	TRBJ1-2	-	TGTGCCAGTAGCCCCGACAGGGGTTATGGCTACACCTTC	CASSPDRGYGYTF
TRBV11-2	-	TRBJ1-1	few	TGTGCCAGCAGCTCTAATCCAGGGCTGAACACTGAAGCTTTCTTT	CASSSNPGLNTEAFF
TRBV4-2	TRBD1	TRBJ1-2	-	TGTGCCAGCAGCCTTTCCGGGACAGGGGATGATGGCTACACCTTC	CASSLSGTGDDGYTF
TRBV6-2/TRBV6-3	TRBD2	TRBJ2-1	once	TGTGCCAGCAGTTTGCCTAGCGGGGGGGCCGATGAGCAGTTCTTC	CASSLPSGGADEQFF
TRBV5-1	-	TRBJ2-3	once	TGCGCCAGCCGATGGGAGCGCACAGATACGCAGTATTTT	CASRWERTDTQYF
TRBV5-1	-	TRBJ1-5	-	TGCGCCAGGGTGACAGCTGACAATCAGCCCCAGCATTTT	CARVTADNQPQHF
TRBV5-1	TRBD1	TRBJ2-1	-	TGCGCCAGCAGTTTCTCAGGACAGGGCAATGAGCAGTTCTTC	CASSFSGQGNEQFF
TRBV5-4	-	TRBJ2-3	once	TGTGCCAGCAGCTTATGGTCGGGGGAAGATACGCAGTATTTT	CASSLWSGEDTQYF
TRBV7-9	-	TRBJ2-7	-	TGTGCCAGCAGCCCCTGGACAGTCTACGAGCAGTACTTC	CASSPWTVYEQYF
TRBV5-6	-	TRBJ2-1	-	TGTGCCAGCAGCCCCCGGGACTACAATGAGCAGTTCTTC	CASSPRDYNEQFF
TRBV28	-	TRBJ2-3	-	TGTGCCAGCAGTCTCGAGGGCTACCAGTTCACAGATACGCAGTATTTT	CASSLEGYQFTDTQYF
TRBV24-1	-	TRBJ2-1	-	TGTGCCACCAGTGATTTAACTCTGAAGCAGTTCTTC	CATSDLTLKQFF
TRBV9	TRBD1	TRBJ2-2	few	TGTGCCAGCAGCGCGCCGGGACAGGGGTATTCCGGGGAGCTGTTTTTT	CASSAPGQGYSGELFF
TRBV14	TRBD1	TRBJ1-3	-	TGTGCCAGCAGCCAAGGACAGGGGAACACCATATATTTT	CASSQGQGNTIYF
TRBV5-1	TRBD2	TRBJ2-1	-	TGCGCCAGCAGCTTTTTACTAGCGGGGGGCATAAATGAGCAGTTCTTC	CASSFLLAGGINEQFF
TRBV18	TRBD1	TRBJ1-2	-	TGTGCCAGCTCACCAGGGACAGGGGATCGCAACTATGGCTACACCTTC	CASSPGTGDRNYGYTF
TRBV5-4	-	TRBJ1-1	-	TGTGCCAGCAGCTTCAGGGGTGTCACTGAAGCTTTCTTT	CASSFRGVTEAFF
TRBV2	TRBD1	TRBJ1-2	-	TGTGCCAGCAGTGACCTTACCCCCAGGGGGCGCGACTATGGCTACACCTTC	CASSDLTPRGRDYGYTF
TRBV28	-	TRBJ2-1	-	TGTGCCAGCAGTTTACCAGGGTCCGCTGAGCAGTTCTTC	CASSLPGSAEQFF
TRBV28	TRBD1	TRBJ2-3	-	TGTGCCAGCAGTTCGTGGACAGGGGAGACAGATACGCAGTATTTT	CASSSWTGETDTQYF
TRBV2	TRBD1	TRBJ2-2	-	TGTGCCAGTAAACGGACAGGAGACACCGGGGAGCTGTTTTTT	CASKRTGDTGELFF
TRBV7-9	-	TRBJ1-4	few	TGTGCCAGCAGCTCCGCTGGAGGGACTAATGAAAAACTGTTTTTT	CASSSAGGTNEKLFF
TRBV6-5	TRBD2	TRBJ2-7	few	TGTGCCAGCAGGCGGGGACTCCGGGGGGGCTACGAGCAGTACTTC	CASRRGLRGGYEQYF
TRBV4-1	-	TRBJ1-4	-	TGCGCCAGCAGCCATTTAACAGGGACTAATGAAAAACTGTTTTTT	CASSHLTGTNEKLFF
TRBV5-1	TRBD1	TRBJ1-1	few	TGCGCCAGCAGCGATTTAACGGGACAGGTGAACACTGAAGCTTTCTTT	CASSDLTGQVNTEAFF
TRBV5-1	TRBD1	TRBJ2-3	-	TGCGCCAGCAGCCCCGACAGGGCAGATACGCAGTATTTT	CASSPDRADTQYF
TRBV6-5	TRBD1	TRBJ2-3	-	TGTGCCAGCAGTTACTTCAGGGGGCTTAACACAGATACGCAGTATTTT	CASSYFRGLNTDTQYF
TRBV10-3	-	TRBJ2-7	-	TGTGCCATCAAAGACACCTCCTACGAGCAGTACTTC	CAIKDTSYEQYF
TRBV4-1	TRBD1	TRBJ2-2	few	TGCGCCAGCAGCCCTACAGGGGGGACCGGGGAGCTGTTTTTT	CASSPTGGTGELFF
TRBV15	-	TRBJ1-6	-	TGTGCCACCAGCAGAGTTTTCGGCCGGAGCTCCTATAATTCACCCCTCCACTTT	CATSRVFGRSSYNSPLHF
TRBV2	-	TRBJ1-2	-	TGTGCCAGCACCTTGTCAGGGGCCCTTAACTATGGCTACACCTTC	CASTLSGALNYGYTF
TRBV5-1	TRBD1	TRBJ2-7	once	TGCGCCAGCACGGACAGGGGAGATTACTACGAGCAGTACTTC	CASTDRGDYYEQYF
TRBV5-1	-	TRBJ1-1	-	TGCGCCAGCAGCTTGGCCAGGGGTGGGAACACTGAAGCTTTCTTT	CASSLARGGNTEAFF
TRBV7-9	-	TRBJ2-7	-	TGTGCCAGCAGCCGCGGGACGGTCTCTTACGAGCAGTACTTC	CASSRGTVSYEQYF
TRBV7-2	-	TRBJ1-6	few	TGTGCCAGCAGCTTAGACTCTCACAGAAATAATTCACCCCTCCACTTT	CASSLDSHRNNSPLHF
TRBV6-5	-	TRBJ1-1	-	TGTGCCAGCAGTTCTAAAGCAGGGGCGCCGCGGACTGAAGCTTTCTTT	CASSSKAGAPRTEAFF
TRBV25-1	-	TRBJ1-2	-	TGTGCCAGCAGTGAGACAACTTCCTACACCTTC	CASSETTSYTF
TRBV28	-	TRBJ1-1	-	TGTGCCAGCAGTTTGGGAGGAGGAGTGGGTGAAGCTTTCTTT	CASSLGGGVGEAFF
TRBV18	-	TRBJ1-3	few	TGTGCCAGCTCGCTCGGACAGCGCTCTGGAAACACCATATATTTT	CASSLGQRSGNTIYF
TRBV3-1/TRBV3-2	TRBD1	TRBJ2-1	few	TGTGCCAGCAGCCCCCCGGGACAGAGATACTACAATGAGCAGTTCTTC	CASSPPGQRYYNEQFF
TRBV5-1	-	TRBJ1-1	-	TGCGCCAGCAGCTTGGGGCAGGCAGACACTGAAGCTTTCTTT	CASSLGQADTEAFF
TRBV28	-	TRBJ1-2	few	TGTGCCAGCAAATTTTTGGCACTCGGGTCCTATGGCTACACCTTC	CASKFLALGSYGYTF
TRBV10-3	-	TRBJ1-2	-	TGTGCCATCAGTGACGGGAGTGATAACTATGGCTACACCTTC	CAISDGSDNYGYTF
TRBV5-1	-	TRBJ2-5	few	TGCGCCAGCAGCCCCCACACAGAGACCCAGTACTTC	CASSPHTETQYF
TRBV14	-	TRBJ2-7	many	TGTGCCAGCACCCCGTGGCAGGGTTGCTACGAGCAGTACTTC	CASTPWQGCYEQYF
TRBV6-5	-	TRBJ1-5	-	TGTGCCAGCAGTTCCAGGGGCCTAAATCAGCCCCAGCATTTT	CASSSRGLNQPQHF
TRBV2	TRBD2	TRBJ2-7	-	TGTGCCAGCAGCTTGGAAACGGGGACATTGGGTGGGACTAGCCTCGACGAGCAGTACTTC	CASSLETGTLGGTSLDEQYF